This is a list of T cell receptor beta chains from one sample in a study of T cells in Graves' hyperthyroidism and ophthalmopathy. TCRdb passed the multiplex PCR reads through MiXCR, listing each CDR3 protein once. The sample lists over 300,000 distinct CDR3 sequences, approximately 15% occurring once. Sequencing input: blood. All receptors derive from a woman aged 55-69 years with Graves' hyperthyroidism. Each CDR3 is given with its conserved first and last residue. The D gene is left open where the match is weak. Expanded clones get a size class; other rows say once, few or many, or leave the size out.

>TRBJ1-2|NA|NA|13|TRBV20-1
CSARERNRHGYTF
TGCAGTGCTAGAGAGCGGAACAGGCATGGCTACACCTTC
>TRBJ2-3|many|NA|13|TRBV20-1
CSALQTNTDTQYF
TGCAGTGCCCTTCAGACTAACACAGATACGCAGTATTTT
>TRBJ2-5|many|TRBD1|14|TRBV20-1
CSASLQGIPETQYF
TGCAGTGCTAGCCTACAGGGGATCCCAGAGACCCAGTACTTC
>TRBJ2-5|NA|NA|12|TRBV19
CASSSSIETQYF
TGTGCCAGTAGTTCCAGTATCGAGACCCAGTACTTC
>TRBJ2-7|few|NA|12|TRBV25-1
CASSELGSEQYF
TGTGCCAGCAGTGAATTGGGATCCGAGCAGTACTTC
>TRBJ1-1|many|NA|15|TRBV9
CASSVGWGRFTEAFF
TGTGCCAGCAGCGTAGGTTGGGGGCGGTTTACTGAAGCTTTCTTT
>TRBJ2-7|NA|NA|13|TRBV12-3/TRBV12-4
CASNGALVSQQYF
TGTGCCAGCAACGGCGCCCTAGTCTCTCAGCAGTACTTC
>TRBJ1-2|many|NA|13|TRBV3-1
CASSHQYGYGYTF
TGTGCCAGCAGCCACCAATACGGCTATGGCTACACCTTC
>TRBJ2-3|many|TRBD2|14|TRBV20-1
CSAKPGLARDTQYF
TGCAGTGCTAAACCGGGACTAGCGAGAGATACGCAGTATTTT
>TRBJ2-1|many|TRBD2|14|TRBV30
CAWQTSGIYNEQFF
TGTGCCTGGCAAACTAGCGGGATATACAATGAGCAGTTCTTC
>TRBJ2-3|many|NA|16|TRBV11-3
CASSLDGEALTDTQYF
TGTGCCAGCAGCTTAGATGGGGAGGCTCTCACAGATACGCAGTATTTT
>TRBJ2-7|many|NA|16|TRBV5-1
CASSAYDPGLNYEQYF
TGCGCCAGCAGCGCATACGACCCGGGACTTAACTACGAGCAGTACTTC